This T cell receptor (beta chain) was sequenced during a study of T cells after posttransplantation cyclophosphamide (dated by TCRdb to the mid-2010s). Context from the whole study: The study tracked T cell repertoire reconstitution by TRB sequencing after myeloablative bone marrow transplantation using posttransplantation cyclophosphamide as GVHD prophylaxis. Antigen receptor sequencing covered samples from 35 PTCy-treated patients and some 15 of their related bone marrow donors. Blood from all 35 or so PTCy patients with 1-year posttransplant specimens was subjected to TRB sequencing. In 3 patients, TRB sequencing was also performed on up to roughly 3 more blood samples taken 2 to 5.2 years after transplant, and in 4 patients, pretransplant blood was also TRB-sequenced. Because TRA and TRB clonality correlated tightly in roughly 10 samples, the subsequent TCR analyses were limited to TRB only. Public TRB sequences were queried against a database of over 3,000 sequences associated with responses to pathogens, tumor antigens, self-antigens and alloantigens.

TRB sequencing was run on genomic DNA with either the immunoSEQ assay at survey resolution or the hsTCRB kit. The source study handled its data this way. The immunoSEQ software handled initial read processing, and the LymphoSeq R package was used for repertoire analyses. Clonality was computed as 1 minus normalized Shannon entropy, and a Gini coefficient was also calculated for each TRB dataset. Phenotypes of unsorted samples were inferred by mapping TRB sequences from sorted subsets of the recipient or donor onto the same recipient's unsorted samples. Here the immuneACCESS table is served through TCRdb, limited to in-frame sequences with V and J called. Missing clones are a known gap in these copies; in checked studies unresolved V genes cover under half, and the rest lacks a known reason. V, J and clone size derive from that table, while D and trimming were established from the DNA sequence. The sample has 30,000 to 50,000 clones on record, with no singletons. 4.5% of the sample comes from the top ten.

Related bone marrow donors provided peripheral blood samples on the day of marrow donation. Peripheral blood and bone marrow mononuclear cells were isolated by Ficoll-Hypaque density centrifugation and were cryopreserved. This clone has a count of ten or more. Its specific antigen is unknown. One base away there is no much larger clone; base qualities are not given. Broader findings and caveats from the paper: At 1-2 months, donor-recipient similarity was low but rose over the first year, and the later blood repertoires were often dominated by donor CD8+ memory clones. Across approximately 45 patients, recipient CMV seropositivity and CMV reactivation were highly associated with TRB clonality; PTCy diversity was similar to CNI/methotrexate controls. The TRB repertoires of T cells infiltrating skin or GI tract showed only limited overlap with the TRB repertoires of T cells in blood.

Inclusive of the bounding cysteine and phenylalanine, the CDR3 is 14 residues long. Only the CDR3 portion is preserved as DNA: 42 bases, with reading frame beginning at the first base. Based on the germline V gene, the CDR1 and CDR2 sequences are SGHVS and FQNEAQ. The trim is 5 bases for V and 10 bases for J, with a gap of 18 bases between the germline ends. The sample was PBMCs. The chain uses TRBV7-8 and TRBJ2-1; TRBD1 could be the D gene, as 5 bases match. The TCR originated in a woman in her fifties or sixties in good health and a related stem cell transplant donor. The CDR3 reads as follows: CASSPRTLLGEQFF. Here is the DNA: TGTGCCAGCAGCCCGCGGACACTTCTTGGGGAGCAGTTCTTC.